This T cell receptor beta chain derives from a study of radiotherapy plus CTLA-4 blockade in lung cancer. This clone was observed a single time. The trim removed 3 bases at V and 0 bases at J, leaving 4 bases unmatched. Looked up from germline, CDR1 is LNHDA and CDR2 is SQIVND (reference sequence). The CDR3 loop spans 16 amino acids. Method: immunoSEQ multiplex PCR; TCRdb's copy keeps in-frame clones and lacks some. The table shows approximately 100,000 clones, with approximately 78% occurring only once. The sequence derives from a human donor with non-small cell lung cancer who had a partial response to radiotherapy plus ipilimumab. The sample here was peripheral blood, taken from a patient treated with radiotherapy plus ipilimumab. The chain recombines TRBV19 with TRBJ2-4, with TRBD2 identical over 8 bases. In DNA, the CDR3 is TGTGCCAGTAGTATTGCAGCGGGAGTAGCCAAAAACATTCAGTACTTC. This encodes CASSIAAGVAKNIQYF.